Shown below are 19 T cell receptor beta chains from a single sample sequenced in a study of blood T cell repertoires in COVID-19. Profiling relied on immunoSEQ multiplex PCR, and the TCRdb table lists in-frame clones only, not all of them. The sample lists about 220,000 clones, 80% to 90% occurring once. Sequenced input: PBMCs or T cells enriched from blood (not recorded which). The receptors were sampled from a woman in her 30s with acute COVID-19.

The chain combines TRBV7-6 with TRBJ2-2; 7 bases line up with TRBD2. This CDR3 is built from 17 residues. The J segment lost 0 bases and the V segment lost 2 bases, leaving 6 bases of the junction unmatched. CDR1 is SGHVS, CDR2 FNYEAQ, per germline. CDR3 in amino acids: CASSLSPGLANTGELFF. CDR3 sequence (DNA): TGTGCCAGCAGCTTATCCCCTGGACTAGCGAACACCGGGGAGCTGTTTTTT.

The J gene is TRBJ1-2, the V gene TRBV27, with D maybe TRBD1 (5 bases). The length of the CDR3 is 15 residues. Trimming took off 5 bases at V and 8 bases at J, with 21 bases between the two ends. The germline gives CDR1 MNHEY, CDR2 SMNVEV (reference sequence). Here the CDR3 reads CASSGGGTDLQGYTF. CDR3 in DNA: TGTGCCAGCAGTGGGGGGGGGACGGACCTTCAGGGCTACACCTTC.

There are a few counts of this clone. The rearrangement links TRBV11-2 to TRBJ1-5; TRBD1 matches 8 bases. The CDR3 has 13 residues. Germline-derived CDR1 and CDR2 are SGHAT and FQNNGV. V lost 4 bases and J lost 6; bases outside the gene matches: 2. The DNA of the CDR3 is TGTGCCAGCAGCTCGGACAGGGCTCAGCCCCAGCATTTT. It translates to CASSSDRAQPQHF.

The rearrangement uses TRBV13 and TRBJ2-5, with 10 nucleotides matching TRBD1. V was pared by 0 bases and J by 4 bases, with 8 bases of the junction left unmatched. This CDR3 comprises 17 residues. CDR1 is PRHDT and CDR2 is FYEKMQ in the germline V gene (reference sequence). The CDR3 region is CASSLGRDRGRGETQYF. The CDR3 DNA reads TGTGCCAGCAGCTTAGGCCGGGACAGGGGCCGTGGAGAGACCCAGTACTTC.

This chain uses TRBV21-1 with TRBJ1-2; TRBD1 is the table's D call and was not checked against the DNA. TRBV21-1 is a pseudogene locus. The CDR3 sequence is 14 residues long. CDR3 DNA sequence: TGTGCCAGCAGCAGGGGACAGGGGGGGTATGGCTACACCTTC. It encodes CASSRGQGGYGYTF.

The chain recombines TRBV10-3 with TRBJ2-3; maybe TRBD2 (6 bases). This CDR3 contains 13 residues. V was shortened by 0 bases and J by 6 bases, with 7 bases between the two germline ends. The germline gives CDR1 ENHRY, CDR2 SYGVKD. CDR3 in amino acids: CAISESRGDTQYF. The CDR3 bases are TGTGCCATCAGTGAGTCGCGGGGTGATACGCAGTATTTT.

The CDR3: CASSPRGSERGTDTQYF. The CDR3 DNA reads TGTGCCAGCTCACCAAGGGGAAGCGAACGGGGCACAGATACGCAGTATTTT. The gene calls are TRBV18 and TRBJ2-3; the D gene is possibly TRBD1 (5 bases). Germline V gene lookup returns CDR1 KGHSH and CDR2 LQKENI. The germline V and J ends were trimmed by 2 bases and 1 base, with 16 bases remaining between them. The CDR3 has 17 residues.

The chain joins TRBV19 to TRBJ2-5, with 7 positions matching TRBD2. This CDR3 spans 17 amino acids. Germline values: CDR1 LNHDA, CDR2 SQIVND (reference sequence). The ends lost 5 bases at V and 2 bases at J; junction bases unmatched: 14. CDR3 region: CASSPPSGWGGQETQYF. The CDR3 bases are TGTGCCAGTAGTCCCCCTTCGGGTTGGGGGGGGCAAGAGACCCAGTACTTC.

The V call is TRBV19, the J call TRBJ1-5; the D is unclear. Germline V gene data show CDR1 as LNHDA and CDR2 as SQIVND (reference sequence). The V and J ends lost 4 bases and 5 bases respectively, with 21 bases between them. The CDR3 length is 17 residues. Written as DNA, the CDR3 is TGTGCCAGTAGTAGCGTAACCGGTTTCCCGGGAGATCAGCCCCAGCATTTT. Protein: CASSSVTGFPGDQPQHF.

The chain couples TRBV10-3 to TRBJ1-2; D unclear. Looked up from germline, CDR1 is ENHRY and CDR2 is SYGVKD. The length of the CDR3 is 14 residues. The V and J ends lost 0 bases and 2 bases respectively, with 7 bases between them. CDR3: CAISESAGNYGYTF. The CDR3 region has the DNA TGTGCCATCAGTGAGTCTGCGGGGAACTATGGCTACACCTTC.

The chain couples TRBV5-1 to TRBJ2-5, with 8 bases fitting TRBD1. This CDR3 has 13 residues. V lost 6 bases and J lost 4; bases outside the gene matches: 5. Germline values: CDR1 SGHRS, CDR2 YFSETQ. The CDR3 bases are TGCGCCAGCAACCCCGGACAGGGAGAGACCCAGTACTTC. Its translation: CASNPGQGETQYF.

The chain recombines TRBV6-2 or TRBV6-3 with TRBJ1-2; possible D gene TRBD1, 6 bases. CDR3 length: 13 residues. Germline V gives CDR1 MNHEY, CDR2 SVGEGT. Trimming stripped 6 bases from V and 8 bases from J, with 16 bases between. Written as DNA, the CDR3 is TGTGCCAGCAGCCCCGACAGGACTCAAGGCTACACCTTC. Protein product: CASSPDRTQGYTF.

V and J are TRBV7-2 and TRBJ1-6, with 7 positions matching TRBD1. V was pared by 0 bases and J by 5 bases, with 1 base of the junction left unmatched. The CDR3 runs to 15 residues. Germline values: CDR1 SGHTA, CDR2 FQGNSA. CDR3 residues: CASSLAGTDNSPLHF. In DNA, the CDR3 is TGTGCCAGCAGCTTAGCGGGGACAGATAATTCACCCCTCCACTTT.

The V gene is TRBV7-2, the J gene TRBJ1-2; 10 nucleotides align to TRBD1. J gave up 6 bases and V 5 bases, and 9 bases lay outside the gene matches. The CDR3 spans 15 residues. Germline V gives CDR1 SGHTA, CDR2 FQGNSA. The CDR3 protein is CASSRRDRGTDGYTF. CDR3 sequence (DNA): TGTGCCAGCAGCAGAAGGGACAGGGGAACTGATGGCTACACCTTC.

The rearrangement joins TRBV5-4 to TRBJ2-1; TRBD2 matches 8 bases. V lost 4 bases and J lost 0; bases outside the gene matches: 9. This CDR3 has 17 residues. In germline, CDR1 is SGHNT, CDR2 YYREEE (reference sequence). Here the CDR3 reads CASSPVPAGGSYNEQFF. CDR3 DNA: TGTGCCAGCAGCCCCGTCCCCGCGGGGGGCTCCTACAATGAGCAGTTCTTC.

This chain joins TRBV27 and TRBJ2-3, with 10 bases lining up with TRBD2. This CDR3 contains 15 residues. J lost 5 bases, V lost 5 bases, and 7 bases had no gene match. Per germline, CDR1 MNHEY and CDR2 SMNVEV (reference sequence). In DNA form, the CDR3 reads TGTGCCAGCAGTGCACTAGCGGGGACCGGAGATACGCAGTATTTT. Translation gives CASSALAGTGDTQYF.

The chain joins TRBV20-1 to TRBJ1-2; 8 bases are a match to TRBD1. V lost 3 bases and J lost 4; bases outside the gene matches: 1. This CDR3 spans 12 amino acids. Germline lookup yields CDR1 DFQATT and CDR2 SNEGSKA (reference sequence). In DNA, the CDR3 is TGCAGTGCTAGTCAGGGGGCCTATGGCTACACCTTC. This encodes CSASQGAYGYTF.

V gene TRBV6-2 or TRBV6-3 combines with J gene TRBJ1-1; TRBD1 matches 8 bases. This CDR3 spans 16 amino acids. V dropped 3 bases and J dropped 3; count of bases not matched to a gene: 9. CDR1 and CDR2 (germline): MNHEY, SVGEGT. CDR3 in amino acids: CASSYLQGARDTEAFF. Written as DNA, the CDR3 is TGTGCCAGCAGTTATTTGCAGGGGGCGCGGGACACTGAAGCTTTCTTT.

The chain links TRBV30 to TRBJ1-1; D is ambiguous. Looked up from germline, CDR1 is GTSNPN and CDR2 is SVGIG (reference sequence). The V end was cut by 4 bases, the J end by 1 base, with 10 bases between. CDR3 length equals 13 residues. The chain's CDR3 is CAWMRSENTEAFF. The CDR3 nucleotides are TGTGCCTGGATGAGGAGCGAGAACACTGAAGCTTTCTTT.